This entry lists 32 T cell receptor beta chains sequenced from one sample in a study of shared clonotypes between healthy human individuals. The protocol was immunoSEQ multiplex PCR, while the TCRdb copy is restricted to in-frame clones and leaves out a portion. The data show about 1.5 million clones, roughly 98% seen once. Sequences were obtained from naive CD4+ T cells sorted from blood. Subset given: CD45RA+ positively selected. These receptors all stem from a man aged 30-40 years in good health.

The chain carries TRBV5-4 and TRBJ2-2, with D maybe TRBD1 (6 bases). V was trimmed by 7 bases and J by 5 bases, leaving 12 bases between them. The CDR3 is made up of 13 amino acids. Germline V gene sequence: CDR1 SGHNT, CDR2 YYREEE (reference sequence). In DNA, the CDR3 is TGTGCCAGCTTTCCTCAGGGGACCGGGGAGCTGTTTTTT. Amino acid sequence: CASFPQGTGELFF.

About this clone: The sample holds other DNA sequences that translate to the same CDR3. The chain combines TRBV5-1 with TRBJ2-5; the match to TRBD2 covers 11 bases. CDR1 SGHRS and CDR2 YFSETQ come from the germline V gene. J lost 4 bases, V lost 0 bases, and 2 bases had no gene match. The CDR3 length is 15 residues. The CDR3 region has the DNA TGCGCCAGCAGCTTGGGAACTAGCGGGGGAGAGACCCAGTACTTC. Protein sequence: CASSLGTSGGETQYF.

CDR3 protein: CASSHGPDTQYF. The CDR3 nucleotides are TGCGCCAGCAGCCACGGCCCAGATACGCAGTATTTT. The chain couples TRBV4-1 to TRBJ2-3, with D unresolved. Per the germline V gene, CDR1 is MGHRA and CDR2 is YSYEKL. The CDR3 has 12 amino acids. Deletions cut 3 bases from V and 4 bases from J, with 5 bases between.

The count of this clone is one. The chain recombines TRBV9 with TRBJ2-3, with no clear D. The CDR3 has 15 amino acids. V lost 3 bases to trimming and J lost 0 bases, with 11 bases between them. The germline CDR1 and CDR2 sequences are SGDLS and YYNGEE. The CDR3, as DNA: TGTGCCAGCAGCGCCCCAGGCGAGAGCACAGATACGCAGTATTTT. Translating gives CASSAPGESTDTQYF.

V usage is TRBV27 and J usage is TRBJ2-5, with 12 bases matching TRBD2. The germline V gene encodes CDR1 MNHEY and CDR2 SMNVEV (reference sequence). This CDR3 spans 17 amino acids. J gave up 5 bases and V 3 bases, and 10 bases lay outside the gene matches. The CDR3 DNA reads TGTGCCAGCAGTTTGAATAGGGCTAGCGGGGGGGCGGAGACCCAGTACTTC. Protein product: CASSLNRASGGAETQYF.

The rearrangement uses TRBV6-1 and TRBJ2-7; 11 nucleotides line up with TRBD2. The trim removed 3 bases at V and 7 bases at J, leaving 5 bases unmatched. This CDR3 is built from 14 residues. The germline V gene has CDR1 MNHNS and CDR2 SASEGT. The CDR3 coding sequence is TGTGCCAGCAGTGATATGTTAGCGGGGGGGGAGCAGTACTTC. It encodes CASSDMLAGGEQYF.

This clone appeared a single time. The chain carries TRBV29-1 and TRBJ2-3; possibly TRBD1 for D (5 bases). Looked up from germline, CDR1 is SQVTM and CDR2 is ANQGSEA. The CDR3 has 14 residues. V was cut by 8 bases and J by 0 bases, with 15 bases left in between. As DNA, the CDR3 is TGCAGCTTATTGACAGTTGCTAGCACAGATACGCAGTATTTT. Translated, it gives CSLLTVASTDTQYF.

Note on this clone: The same CDR3 can be traced to other DNA sequences in this sample. The chain is built from TRBV5-1 and TRBJ2-1; D gene ambiguous. V was shortened by 0 bases and J by 6 bases, with 4 bases between the two germline ends. This CDR3 contains 12 residues. CDR1 SGHRS and CDR2 YFSETQ come from the germline V gene. CDR3 sequence reads: CASSLAFNEQFF. DNA for the CDR3: TGCGCCAGCAGCTTGGCTTTCAATGAGCAGTTCTTC.

On this clone: This sample also contains other DNA sequences that code for the same CDR3. V and J are TRBV5-1 and TRBJ2-3; 8 positions agree with TRBD2. The V and J ends lost 4 bases and 2 bases, in that order; junction bases with no gene match: 6. Germline CDR1 reads SGHRS; CDR2 reads YFSETQ. The CDR3 has 15 amino acids. The CDR3: CASSLVAGNTDTQYF. The CDR3 coding sequence is TGCGCCAGCAGCCTGGTAGCGGGGAACACAGATACGCAGTATTTT. The full variable domain, completed using reference TRBV5-1 and TRBJ2-3, is KAGVTQTPRYLIKTRGQQVTLSCSPISGHRSVSWYQQTPGQGLQFLFEYFSETQRNKGNFPGRFSGRQFSNSRSEMNVSTLELGDSALYLCASSLVAGNTDTQYFGPGTRLTVL.

Turning to this clone: Other DNA sequences in the same sample also yield this CDR3. The gene calls are TRBV5-4 and TRBJ2-1; no definite D call. CDR3 length: 14 residues. Germline values: CDR1 SGHNT, CDR2 YYREEE (reference sequence). V was trimmed by 4 bases and J by 0 bases, leaving 8 bases between them. The CDR3 is CASSPEISYNEQFF. The CDR3 DNA follows: TGTGCCAGCAGCCCGGAGATCTCCTACAATGAGCAGTTCTTC.

This CDR3 reads CSVEYIQSTDTQYF. DNA of the CDR3: TGCAGCGTTGAGTACATCCAGAGCACAGATACGCAGTATTTT. The rearrangement links TRBV29-1 to TRBJ2-3; no firm D call. The CDR3 totals 14 residues. V was shortened by 3 bases and J by 0 bases, with 10 bases between the two germline ends. Germline loops: CDR1 SQVTM, CDR2 ANQGSEA.

CDR3 DNA sequence: TGTGCCAGCAGCGTAGCGGCGGGACCGATGAACACCGGGGAGCTGTTTTTT. Protein: CASSVAAGPMNTGELFF. The chain uses TRBV9 and TRBJ2-2; weak D call: TRBD2 (6 bases). Germline V gene data show CDR1 as SGDLS and CDR2 as YYNGEE. CDR3 length: 17 amino acids. Trimming shortened V by 0 bases and J by 1 base, and 13 bases separated the two germline ends.

Of note for this clone: The same CDR3 also results from other DNA sequences found in this sample. The chain links TRBV20-1 to TRBJ2-5; D is uncertain. CDR3 size: 10 residues. Between the trimmed V and J ends, which lost 5 bases and 5 bases, there was a span of 6 bases. Germline lookup yields CDR1 DFQATT and CDR2 SNEGSKA (reference sequence). The CDR3 nucleotides are TGCAGTGCTGCCGCGGAGACCCAGTACTTC. This encodes CSAAAETQYF.

Concerning this clone: This specimen includes other DNA sequences encoding the same CDR3. V usage is TRBV7-2 and J usage is TRBJ2-7; 7 positions match TRBD2. Per germline, CDR1 SGHTA and CDR2 FQGNSA. Trimming took 5 bases from V and 2 from J; bases not matched to a gene: 6. The CDR3 runs to 14 residues. In nucleotides, the CDR3 is TGTGCCAGCAGCCGATTAGCGGGTGCCTACGAGCAGTACTTC. Translating it yields CASSRLAGAYEQYF.

CDR3 residues: CASSPGRIRSGTSGPYEQYF. The CDR3 DNA reads as TGCGCCAGCAGCCCCGGGAGAATACGGAGCGGGACTAGCGGTCCCTACGAGCAGTACTTC. J is TRBJ2-7 and V is TRBV5-1; 11 bases agree with TRBD2. CDR3 length equals 20 residues. The junction had 20 bases not matched to a gene; V was cut back by 4 bases and J by 2 bases. Germline CDR1 SGHRS, CDR2 YFSETQ.

V usage is TRBV19 and J usage is TRBJ1-4; D gene unclear. The V end was cut by 6 bases, the J end by 6 bases, with 17 bases between. CDR3 length: 15 residues. Germline CDR1 reads LNHDA; CDR2 reads SQIVND (reference sequence). The CDR3 coding sequence is TGTGCCAGTAGCCGGTGGTCCGTCGGGGATGAAAAACTGTTTTTT. It codes for CASSRWSVGDEKLFF.

This rearrangement joins TRBV18 to TRBJ2-7; no clear D gene. V was cut by 5 bases and J by 6 bases, with 11 bases left in between. There are 12 residues in the CDR3. CDR1 is KGHSH, CDR2 LQKENI, per germline. DNA of the CDR3: TGTGCCAGCTCAGCAAACAGTGGCGAGCAGTACTTC. Translating it yields CASSANSGEQYF.

This chain connects TRBV11-1 to TRBJ1-5, with D possibly being TRBD1 (6 bases). Germline CDR1 is SGHAT and CDR2 is FQDESV (reference sequence). Trimming stripped 1 base from V and 0 bases from J, with 7 bases between. CDR3 size: 15 residues. The CDR3 here is CASSLGDNSNQPQHF. CDR3 nucleotide sequence: TGTGCCAGCAGCTTAGGGGACAATAGCAATCAGCCCCAGCATTTT.

J is TRBJ2-5 and V is TRBV5-1, with D perhaps matching TRBD2 (5 bases). V lost 2 bases and J 7 bases, leaving 18 bases between the germline ends. Germline V gives CDR1 SGHRS, CDR2 YFSETQ. The CDR3 extends over 15 amino acids. As DNA, the CDR3 is TGCGCCAGCAGCTTCCGAGGAGAACGGGGTGGGACCCAGTACTTC. Its translation: CASSFRGERGGTQYF.

V usage is TRBV7-9 and J usage is TRBJ2-2; maybe TRBD2 (5 bases). Germline loops: CDR1 SEHNR, CDR2 FQNEAQ (reference sequence). Trimming took off 2 bases at V and 0 bases at J, with 16 bases between the two ends. This CDR3 region has 18 residues. This CDR3 is CASSLITGGPTNTGELFF. In DNA, the CDR3 is TGTGCCAGCAGCTTAATTACTGGCGGGCCCACGAACACCGGGGAGCTGTTTTTT. The full variable domain, its missing parts supplied by reference TRBV7-9 and TRBJ2-2, is DTGVSQNPRHKITKRGQNVTFRCDPISEHNRLYWYRQTLGQGPEFLTYFQNEAQLEKSRLLSDRFSAERPKGSFSTLEIQRTEQGDSAMYLCASSLITGGPTNTGELFFGEGSRLTVL.

V gene TRBV7-8 combines with J gene TRBJ2-7; a weak D match, TRBD1 (6 bases). CDR1 is SGHVS, CDR2 FQNEAQ, per germline. This CDR3 comprises 14 residues. Deletions cut 5 bases from V and 7 bases from J, with 18 bases between. The CDR3 DNA reads TGTGCCAGCAGCGTGGACAGACGAGTAAATGAGCAGTACTTC. It yields the protein CASSVDRRVNEQYF.

V usage is TRBV11-2 and J usage is TRBJ2-1; D uncertain. The V and J ends lost 7 bases and 6 bases respectively, with 19 bases between them. CDR1 SGHAT and CDR2 FQNNGV come from the germline V gene. The CDR3 covers 15 residues. The CDR3 is CASMPGSMGLNEQFF. CDR3 in DNA: TGTGCCAGCATGCCAGGTAGTATGGGCCTCAATGAGCAGTTCTTC. Full variable domain (remainder filled in from reference TRBV11-2 and TRBJ2-1): EAGVAQSPRYKIIEKRQSVAFWCNPISGHATLYWYQQILGQGPKLLIQFQNNGVVDDSQLPKDRFSAERLKGVDSTLKIQPAKLEDSAVYLCASMPGSMGLNEQFFGPGTRLTVL.

This chain uses TRBV6-6 with TRBJ1-2; unclear D gene. Germline V gene lookup returns CDR1 MNHNY and CDR2 SVGAGI (reference sequence). V dropped 3 bases and J dropped 2 bases, with 10 bases sitting between them. There are 14 residues in the CDR3. As DNA, the CDR3 is TGTGCCAGCAGTTATTTGGGAGGGAACTATGGCTACACCTTC. Amino acid sequence: CASSYLGGNYGYTF.

The V and J genes are TRBV13 and TRBJ2-7; D gene ambiguous. Germline CDR1 reads PRHDT; CDR2 reads FYEKMQ (reference sequence). The CDR3 runs to 14 residues. V gave up 1 base and J gave up 0 bases, with 7 bases separating them. CDR3 loop: CASSLDSHSYEQYF. CDR3 sequence (DNA): TGTGCCAGCAGCTTAGATAGCCACTCCTACGAGCAGTACTTC.

V is TRBV25-1 and J is TRBJ1-2; possibly TRBD1 for D (6 bases). Trimming shortened V by 4 bases and J by 5 bases, and 23 bases separated the two germline ends. Germline V gives CDR1 MGHDK, CDR2 SYGVNS. The CDR3 totals 17 residues. The CDR3: CASSVGEGGSPLYGYTF. CDR3 nucleotides: TGTGCCAGCAGTGTGGGTGAAGGGGGTTCGCCTCTTTATGGCTACACCTTC.

The chain joins TRBV6-5 to TRBJ2-7, with D possibly called TRBD1 or TRBD2 (5 bases each). Germline loops: CDR1 MNHEY, CDR2 SVGAGI. Trimming removed 0 bases at V and 3 bases at J, with 9 bases between. The CDR3 extends over 14 amino acids. The CDR3 region is CASSYSWGSYEQYF. In nucleotides, the CDR3 is TGTGCCAGCAGTTACTCCTGGGGGAGCTACGAGCAGTACTTC.

The rearrangement uses TRBV5-1 and TRBJ1-2; D might be TRBD1 (6 bases). The CDR3 covers 15 residues. Trimming cost V 4 bases and J 4 bases, with 17 bases left between them. CDR1 and CDR2 (germline): SGHRS, YFSETQ. The CDR3 spells CASSVNSGAGYGYTF. The DNA for the CDR3 is TGCGCCAGCAGCGTAAACTCAGGGGCCGGCTATGGCTACACCTTC.

This chain uses TRBV7-6 with TRBJ2-5, with TRBD2 identical over 11 bases. The CDR3 runs to 17 residues. Germline V gene data show CDR1 as SGHVS and CDR2 as FNYEAQ. V shed 1 base, J shed 2 bases, and the junction held 6 bases outside the gene matches. The CDR3 loop is CASSLGLAGGSQETQYF. CDR3 bases: TGTGCCAGCAGCTTAGGGCTAGCGGGAGGTTCACAAGAGACCCAGTACTTC.

The chain links TRBV15 to TRBJ1-5, with no clear D. The CDR3 consists of 15 residues. The germline V gene encodes CDR1 LNHNV and CDR2 YYDKDF (reference sequence). V was shortened by 2 bases and J by 0 bases, with 8 bases between the two germline ends. This CDR3 reads CATSRWTDSNQPQHF. CDR3 DNA sequence: TGTGCCACCAGCAGATGGACGGATAGCAATCAGCCCCAGCATTTT.

The count of this clone is one. The J gene is TRBJ2-2, the V gene TRBV5-1; weak D call: TRBD2 (5 bases). Germline V CDR1 and CDR2: SGHRS, YFSETQ. This CDR3 comprises 14 residues. Trimming took 5 bases from V and 6 from J, leaving 14 bases between them. The CDR3 spells CASRPSSTAGELFF. In DNA, the CDR3 is TGCGCCAGCAGACCTTCTAGCACCGCCGGGGAGCTGTTTTTT. The full variable domain, with the rest looked up from reference TRBV5-1 and TRBJ2-2, is KAGVTQTPRYLIKTRGQQVTLSCSPISGHRSVSWYQQTPGQGLQFLFEYFSETQRNKGNFPGRFSGRQFSNSRSEMNVSTLELGDSALYLCASRPSSTAGELFFGEGSRLTVL.

V and J are TRBV18 and TRBJ2-7, with D tentatively TRBD2 (6 bases). The germline CDR1 and CDR2 sequences are KGHSH and LQKENI. V lost 3 bases to trimming and J lost 4 bases, with 13 bases between them. The CDR3 has 14 amino acids. The CDR3 DNA sequence: TGTGCCAGCTCACCCCCGGGACTTTTTTACGAGCAGTACTTC. Translated: CASSPPGLFYEQYF.

The V and J genes are TRBV18 and TRBJ2-1; TRBD2 is a possible D gene (6 bases). The germline CDR1 and CDR2 sequences are KGHSH and LQKENI. V was trimmed by 3 bases and J by 6 bases, leaving 12 bases between them. There are 14 residues in the CDR3. DNA of the CDR3: TGTGCCAGCTCACCGGCGGGATCCCTCAATGAGCAGTTCTTC. It is translated as CASSPAGSLNEQFF.